This T cell receptor (beta chain) was captured by sequencing in a study of CD8 T cells in ankylosing spondylitis. Germline CDR1 reads SGHRS; CDR2 reads YFSETQ. V was trimmed by 0 bases and J by 9 bases, leaving 15 bases between them. This CDR3 comprises 14 residues. Overall study results and limits: Significantly higher representation of disease-linked clones was reported for matched ankylosing spondylitis synovial fluid. Fewer than ten highly homologous variants made up a TCR beta motif that seemed to typify ankylosing spondylitis blood. Disease-linked clones proved CD8+ and comparatively uncommon in peripheral blood. Both synovial fluid and blood in reactive arthritis had previously been reported to carry some motif variants.

This clonotype has ten or more counts. Its antigen is as yet unknown. Libraries of TCR beta came from quantitative 5'-RACE with molecular barcodes. TCRdb re-analysed the 5' RACE reads in MiXCR, keeping a single row per CDR3 protein. The sample yields around 490,000 distinct CDR3 sequences, under 5.5% seen once. The chain couples TRBV5-1 to TRBJ1-1; a possible D gene is TRBD1 (6 bases). Sequenced material: blood, either unsorted or a sorted T cell fraction (not recorded which). This receptor was identified in a male donor with ankylosing spondylitis. The CDR3 DNA follows: TGCGCCAGCAGCTTGGAACGGTTTGGGGGGCAAGCTTTCTTT. Its translation: CASSLERFGGQAFF. Looking up the rest from reference TRBV5-1 and TRBJ1-1 gives the full variable domain: KAGVTQTPRYLIKTRGQQVTLSCSPISGHRSVSWYQQTPGQGLQFLFEYFSETQRNKGNFPGRFSGRQFSNSRSEMNVSTLELGDSALYLCASSLERFGGQAFFGQGTRLTVV.